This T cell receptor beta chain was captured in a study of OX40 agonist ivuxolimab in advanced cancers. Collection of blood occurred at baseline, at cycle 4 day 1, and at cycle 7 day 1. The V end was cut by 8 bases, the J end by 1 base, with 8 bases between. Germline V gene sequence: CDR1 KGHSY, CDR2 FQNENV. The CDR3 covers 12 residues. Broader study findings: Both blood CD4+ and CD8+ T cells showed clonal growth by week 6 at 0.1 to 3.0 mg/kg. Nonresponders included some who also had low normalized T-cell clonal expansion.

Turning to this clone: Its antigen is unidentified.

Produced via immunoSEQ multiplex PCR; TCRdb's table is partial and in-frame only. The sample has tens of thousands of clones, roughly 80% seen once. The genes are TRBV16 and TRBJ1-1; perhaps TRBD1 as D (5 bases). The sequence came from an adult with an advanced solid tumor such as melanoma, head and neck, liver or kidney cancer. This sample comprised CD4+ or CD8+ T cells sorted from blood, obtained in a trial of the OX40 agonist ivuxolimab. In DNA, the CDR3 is TGTGCCAGCCGAAGGGGGAACACTGAAGCTTTCTTT. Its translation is CASRRGNTEAFF.